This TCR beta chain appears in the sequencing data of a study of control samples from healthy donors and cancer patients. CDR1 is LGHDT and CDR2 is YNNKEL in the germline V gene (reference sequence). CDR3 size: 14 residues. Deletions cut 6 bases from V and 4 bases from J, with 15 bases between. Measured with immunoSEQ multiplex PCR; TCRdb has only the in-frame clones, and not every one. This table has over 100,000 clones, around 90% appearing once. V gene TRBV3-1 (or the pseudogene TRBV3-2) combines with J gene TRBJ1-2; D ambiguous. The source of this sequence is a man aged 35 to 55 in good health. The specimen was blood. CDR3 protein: CASRVPPPLYGYTF. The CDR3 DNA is TGTGCCAGCAGGGTCCCCCCTCCACTCTATGGCTACACCTTC.